The 18 T cell receptor beta chains below all came from one sample that was sequenced in a study of naive and memory T cell subsets. The SP2 primer and nested alpha and beta constant region primers amplified ligated cDNA in four rounds. TCRdb used MiXCR to reprocess the 5' RACE reads, holding one entry per CDR3 protein. Among more than 55,000 distinct CDR3 sequences, about 8.3% were seen once, and the ten largest hold nearly 10%. The library had UMIs added by 3' ligation of an oligonucleotide to TCR cDNA. The receptors here all came from a female donor in good health.

CDR3 DNA: TGTGCCAGCAGTTTAGCGCTCGGGAGCTCCTACAATGAGCAGTTCTTC. Protein product: CASSLALGSSYNEQFF. The rearrangement links TRBV12-3 or TRBV12-4 to TRBJ2-1, with D possibly matching TRBD2 (6 bases). The V end lost 0 bases, the J end lost 0 bases, and 9 bases lay between the germline ends. The CDR3 loop spans 16 amino acids.

The chain links TRBV27 to TRBJ2-5, with TRBD2 matching over 8 bases. J lost 9 bases, V lost 5 bases, and 11 bases had no gene match. The CDR3 loop spans 14 amino acids. CDR1 and CDR2 from the germline V gene are MNHEY and SMNVEV (reference sequence). For the CDR3, the DNA is TGTGCCAGCAGTGAACGACTAGCGTTCGCCTCCCAGTACTTC. Translated, it gives CASSERLAFASQYF.

This clonotype was detected ten times or more. The V gene is TRBV18, the J gene TRBJ1-5; D is perhaps TRBD1 (5 bases). Germline CDR1 KGHSH, CDR2 LQKENI. Trimming removed 2 bases at V and 8 bases at J, with 16 bases between. This CDR3 is built from 15 residues. The CDR3 spells CASSPGRGVIEPQHF. The CDR3 DNA reads as TGTGCCAGCTCACCAGGGCGGGGGGTAATTGAGCCCCAGCATTTT.

This clonotype appeared a few times. This chain joins TRBV2 and TRBJ1-5; D is uncertain. The CDR3 totals 11 residues. The germline gives CDR1 SNHLY, CDR2 FYNNEI. With 3 bases removed from V and 7 bases from J, the gap between germline ends came to 4 bases. The CDR3 spells CASSDGQPQHF. CDR3 DNA: TGTGCCAGCAGTGATGGGCAGCCCCAGCATTTT.

The gene calls are TRBV7-3 and TRBJ2-2; D uncertain. CDR1 and CDR2 from the germline V gene are SGHTA and FQGTGA. This CDR3 has 12 residues. With 5 bases removed from V and 7 bases from J, the gap between germline ends came to 8 bases. In DNA, the CDR3 is TGTGCCAGCAGCCCCCCAAACGGGGAGCTGTTTTTT. It codes for CASSPPNGELFF.

This clonotype was found many times. In DNA, the CDR3 is TGTGCCAGCAGCCAGGTTTATGAAAAACTGTTTTTT. It translates to CASSQVYEKLFF. This chain joins TRBV3-1 and TRBJ1-4; D gene unclear. The CDR3 loop spans 12 amino acids. Germline assignment: CDR1 LGHDT and CDR2 YNNKEL (reference sequence). V lost 3 bases and J 6 bases, leaving 5 bases between the germline ends.

This clonotype was observed many times. The chain employs TRBV7-3 and TRBJ2-7; 9 bases fit TRBD2. CDR3 length: 15 residues. The V and J ends lost 1 base and 0 bases, in that order; junction bases with no gene match: 1. From germline, CDR1 is SGHTA and CDR2 FQGTGA. CDR3 DNA: TGTGCCAGCAGCTTAAATAGCGGGGGCTCCTACGAGCAGTACTTC. Protein product: CASSLNSGGSYEQYF.

CDR3: CASSPGTGISYGYTF. The CDR3 DNA follows: TGTGCCAGCTCACCAGGGACAGGCATTTCTTATGGCTACACCTTC. The chain uses TRBV18 and TRBJ1-2; 8 bases align to TRBD1. Germline-derived CDR1 and CDR2 are KGHSH and LQKENI. J lost 5 bases, V lost 2 bases, and 7 bases had no gene match. The CDR3 is 15 residues long.

This chain uses TRBV6-5 with TRBJ2-1; 7 bases match TRBD2. Losses at the gene ends were 2 bases for V and 9 bases for J; bases not matched to a gene: 4. CDR3 length: 13 amino acids. Germline V gene sequence: CDR1 MNHEY, CDR2 SVGAGI. The CDR3 sequence is CASSYEGGSEQFF. Written as DNA, the CDR3 is TGTGCCAGCAGTTACGAGGGCGGGAGTGAGCAGTTCTTC.

This clonotype was recorded many times. The chain couples TRBV28 to TRBJ1-2; D uncertain. The CDR3 length is 11 residues. The germline gives CDR1 MDHEN, CDR2 SYDVKM. CDR3 bases: TGTGGTTCCCAAGCTAACTATGGCTACACCTTC. Translated, it gives CGSQANYGYTF.

This rearrangement joins TRBV11-3 to TRBJ2-2; D gene ambiguous. The CDR3 consists of 14 residues. V was pared by 0 bases and J by 3 bases, with 5 bases between. Germline assignment: CDR1 SGHNT and CDR2 YENEEA. The CDR3 loop reads CASSLEVDTGELFF. CDR3 nucleotides: TGTGCCAGCAGCTTAGAGGTGGACACCGGGGAGCTGTTTTTT.

The chain joins TRBV20-1 to TRBJ2-7; D is unclear. Germline lookup yields CDR1 DFQATT and CDR2 SNEGSKA (reference sequence). The CDR3 is 12 amino acids. Trimming took off 0 bases at V and 7 bases at J, with 10 bases between the two ends. The CDR3 sequence: CSARDGLGEQYF. DNA of the CDR3: TGCAGTGCTAGAGATGGTTTGGGGGAGCAGTACTTC.

This sequence joins TRBV20-1 and TRBJ1-1; D is undetermined. CDR3 size: 13 residues. From germline, CDR1 is DFQATT and CDR2 SNEGSKA (reference sequence). Trimming took 1 base from V and 6 from J, leaving 12 bases between them. The CDR3 spells CSARGRVPAEAFF. The DNA for the CDR3 is TGCAGTGCTAGAGGTCGGGTACCCGCTGAAGCTTTCTTT.

The chain joins TRBV4-2 to TRBJ2-2; 7 positions match TRBD2. The V segment lost 7 bases and the J segment 2 bases; nucleotides outside the gene matches: 4. Looked up from germline, CDR1 is LGHNA and CDR2 is YNFKEQ. This CDR3 region has 14 residues. The CDR3 loop reads CASTPGGNTGELFF. The CDR3 bases are TGTGCCAGCACCCCGGGGGGAAACACCGGGGAGCTGTTTTTT.

The sample holds a few counts of this clonotype. V usage is TRBV7-9 and J usage is TRBJ2-5; 10 nucleotides align to TRBD2. The CDR3 has 17 amino acids. V dropped 5 bases and J dropped 5; count of bases not matched to a gene: 14. CDR1 SEHNR and CDR2 FQNEAQ come from the germline V gene (reference sequence). The CDR3 loop reads CASSPGLAGARWETQYF. For the CDR3, the DNA is TGTGCCAGCAGCCCGGGGCTAGCGGGGGCCAGGTGGGAGACCCAGTACTTC.

The chain joins TRBV29-1 to TRBJ2-7; D gene unclear. Germline CDR1 SQVTM, CDR2 ANQGSEA. The CDR3 sequence is 13 residues long. The V end lost 4 bases, the J end lost 6 bases, and 16 bases lay between the germline ends. CDR3: CSVVLGTEREQYF. In DNA form, the CDR3 reads TGCAGCGTTGTATTGGGCACCGAACGCGAGCAGTACTTC.

At least ten counts were recorded for this clonotype. The chain employs TRBV7-9 and TRBJ1-1, with unresolved D. The CDR3 totals 17 residues. Trimming took off 3 bases at V and 4 bases at J, with 21 bases between the two ends. Germline CDR1 and CDR2: SEHNR and FQNEAQ (reference sequence). This CDR3 reads CASSLSTGSELATEAFF. CDR3 bases: TGTGCCAGCAGCTTGAGCACGGGAAGCGAATTGGCCACTGAAGCTTTCTTT.

In its sample, this clonotype was seen many times. Here the CDR3 reads CASSLVHGTGELFF. CDR3 DNA sequence: TGTGCCAGCAGTTTAGTCCACGGGACCGGGGAGCTGTTTTTT. The chain recombines TRBV12-3 or TRBV12-4 with TRBJ2-2, with D hard to call. The CDR3 has 14 amino acids. The V and J ends lost 1 base and 5 bases respectively, with 8 bases between them.